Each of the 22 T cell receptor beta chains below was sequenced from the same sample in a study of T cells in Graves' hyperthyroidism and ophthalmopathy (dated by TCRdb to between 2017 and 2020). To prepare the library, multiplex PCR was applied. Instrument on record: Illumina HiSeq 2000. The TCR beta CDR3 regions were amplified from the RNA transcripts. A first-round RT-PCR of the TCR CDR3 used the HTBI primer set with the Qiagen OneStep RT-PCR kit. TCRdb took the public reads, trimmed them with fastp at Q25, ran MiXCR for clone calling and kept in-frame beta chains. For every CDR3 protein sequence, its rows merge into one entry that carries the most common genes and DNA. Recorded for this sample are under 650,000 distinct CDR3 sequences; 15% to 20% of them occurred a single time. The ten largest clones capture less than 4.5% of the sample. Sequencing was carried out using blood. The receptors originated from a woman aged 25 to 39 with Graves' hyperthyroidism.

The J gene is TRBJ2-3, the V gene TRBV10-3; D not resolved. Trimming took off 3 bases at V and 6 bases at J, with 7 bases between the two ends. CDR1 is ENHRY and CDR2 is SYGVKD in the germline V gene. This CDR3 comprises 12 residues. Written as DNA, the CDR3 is TGTGCCATCAGTGACAACGAGGATACGCAGTATTTT. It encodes CAISDNEDTQYF.

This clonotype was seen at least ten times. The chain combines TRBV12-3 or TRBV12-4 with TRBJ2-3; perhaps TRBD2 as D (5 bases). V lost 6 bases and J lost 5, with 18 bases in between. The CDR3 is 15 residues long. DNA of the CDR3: TGTGCCAGCAGGTCTCCGGGAAAGAAGGTAGATACGCAGTATTTT. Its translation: CASRSPGKKVDTQYF.

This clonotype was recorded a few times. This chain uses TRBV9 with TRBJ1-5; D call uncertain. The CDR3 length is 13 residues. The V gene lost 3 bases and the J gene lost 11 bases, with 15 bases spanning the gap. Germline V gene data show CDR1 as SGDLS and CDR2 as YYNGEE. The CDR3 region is CASSADWDQTQHF. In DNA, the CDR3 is TGTGCCAGCAGCGCCGACTGGGATCAAACCCAGCATTTT.

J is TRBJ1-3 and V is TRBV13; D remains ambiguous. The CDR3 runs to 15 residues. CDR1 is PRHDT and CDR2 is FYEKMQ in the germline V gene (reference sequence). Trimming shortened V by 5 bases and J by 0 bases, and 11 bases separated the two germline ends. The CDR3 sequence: CASSKTQSSGNTIYF. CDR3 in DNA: TGTGCCAGCAGCAAAACTCAGAGCTCTGGAAACACCATATATTTT.

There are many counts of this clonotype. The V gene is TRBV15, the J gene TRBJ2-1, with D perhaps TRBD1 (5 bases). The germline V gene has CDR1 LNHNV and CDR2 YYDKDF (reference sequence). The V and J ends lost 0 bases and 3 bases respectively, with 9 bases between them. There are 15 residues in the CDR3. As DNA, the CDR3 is TGTGCCACCAGCAGAGATACAGGCAGCTACAATGAGCAGTTCTTC. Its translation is CATSRDTGSYNEQFF.

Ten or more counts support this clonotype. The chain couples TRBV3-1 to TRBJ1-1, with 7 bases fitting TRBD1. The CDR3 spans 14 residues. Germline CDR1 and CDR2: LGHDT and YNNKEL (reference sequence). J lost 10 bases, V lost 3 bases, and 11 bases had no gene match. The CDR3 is CASSQTPTGPAAFF. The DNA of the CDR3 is TGTGCCAGCAGCCAGACCCCGACAGGGCCAGCAGCTTTCTTT.

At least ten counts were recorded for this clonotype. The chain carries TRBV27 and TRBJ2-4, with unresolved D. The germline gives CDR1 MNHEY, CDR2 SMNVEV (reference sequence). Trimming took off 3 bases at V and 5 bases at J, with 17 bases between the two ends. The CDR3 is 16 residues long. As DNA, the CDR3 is TGTGCCAGCAGTTTGGTGGGTAGGACGTCAGAAAACATTCAGTACTTC. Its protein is CASSLVGRTSENIQYF.

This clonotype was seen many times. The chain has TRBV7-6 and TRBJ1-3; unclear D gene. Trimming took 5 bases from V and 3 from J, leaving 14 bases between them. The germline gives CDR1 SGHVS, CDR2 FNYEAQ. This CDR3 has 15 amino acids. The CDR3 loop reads CASSRTADLGNTIYF. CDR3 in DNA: TGTGCCAGCAGCCGAACAGCGGACCTTGGAAACACCATATATTTT.

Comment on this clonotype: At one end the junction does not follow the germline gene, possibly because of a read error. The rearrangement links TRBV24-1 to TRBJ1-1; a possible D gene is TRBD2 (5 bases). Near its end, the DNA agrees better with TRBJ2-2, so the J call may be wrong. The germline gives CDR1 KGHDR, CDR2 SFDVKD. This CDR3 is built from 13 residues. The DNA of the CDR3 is TGTGCCACCAGTGTGAGCGGCACCGGGAAGCTGTTTTTT. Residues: CATSVSGTGKLFF.

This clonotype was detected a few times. CDR3 sequence reads: CASSPLGQAGKHNEQFF. The CDR3 DNA is TGTGCCAGCAGCCCCTTGGGACAAGCGGGCAAACACAATGAGCAGTTCTTC. The J gene is TRBJ2-1, the V gene TRBV13; perhaps D is TRBD1 or TRBD2 (6 bases each). Germline CDR1 and CDR2: PRHDT and FYEKMQ (reference sequence). V lost 5 bases and J lost 5, with 22 bases in between. This CDR3 spans 17 amino acids.

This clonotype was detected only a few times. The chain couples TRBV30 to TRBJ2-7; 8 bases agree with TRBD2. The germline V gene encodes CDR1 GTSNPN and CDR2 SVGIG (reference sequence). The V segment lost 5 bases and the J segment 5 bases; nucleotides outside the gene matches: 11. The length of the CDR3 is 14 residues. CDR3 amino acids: CAWAVEREFHEQYF. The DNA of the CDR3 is TGTGCCTGGGCCGTCGAGCGGGAGTTCCACGAGCAGTACTTC.

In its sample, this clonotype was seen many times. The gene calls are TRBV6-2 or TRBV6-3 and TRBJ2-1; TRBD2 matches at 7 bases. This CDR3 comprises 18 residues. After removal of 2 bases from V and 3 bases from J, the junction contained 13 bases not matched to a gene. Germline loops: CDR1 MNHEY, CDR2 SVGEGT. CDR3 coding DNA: TGTGCCAGCAGTTACCTAAGCTCGACTAGCAACTTCTACAATGAGCAGTTCTTC. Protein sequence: CASSYLSSTSNFYNEQFF.

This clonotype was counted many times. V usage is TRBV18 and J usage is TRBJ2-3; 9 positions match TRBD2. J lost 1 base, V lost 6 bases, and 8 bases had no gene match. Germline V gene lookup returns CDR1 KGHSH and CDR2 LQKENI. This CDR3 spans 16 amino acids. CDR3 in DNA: TGTGCCAGCTCCCCCGCCGCGGGGGGGCGCACAGATACGCAGTATTTT. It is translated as CASSPAAGGRTDTQYF.

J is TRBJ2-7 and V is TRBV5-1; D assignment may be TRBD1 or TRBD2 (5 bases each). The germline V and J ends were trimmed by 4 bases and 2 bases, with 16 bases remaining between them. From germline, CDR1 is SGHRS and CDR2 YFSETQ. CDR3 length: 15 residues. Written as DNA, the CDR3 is TGCGCCAGCAGCCTGGGGGACGCCAGCCCCTACGAGCAGTACTTC. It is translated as CASSLGDASPYEQYF.

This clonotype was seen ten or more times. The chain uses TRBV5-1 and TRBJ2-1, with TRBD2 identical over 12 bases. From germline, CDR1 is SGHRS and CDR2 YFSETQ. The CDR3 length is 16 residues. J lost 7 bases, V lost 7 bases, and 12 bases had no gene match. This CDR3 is CASGELAGGLVNEQFF. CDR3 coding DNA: TGCGCCAGCGGGGAGCTAGCGGGAGGGCTCGTGAATGAGCAGTTCTTC.

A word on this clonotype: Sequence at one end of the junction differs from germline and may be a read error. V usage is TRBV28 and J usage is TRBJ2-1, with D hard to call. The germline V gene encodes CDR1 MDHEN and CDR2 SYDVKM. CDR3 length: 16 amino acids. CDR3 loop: CASSLEVQSSYSEQFF. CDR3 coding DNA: TGTGCCAGCAGTTTAGAGGTACAGAGCTCCTACAGTGAGCAGTTCTTC.

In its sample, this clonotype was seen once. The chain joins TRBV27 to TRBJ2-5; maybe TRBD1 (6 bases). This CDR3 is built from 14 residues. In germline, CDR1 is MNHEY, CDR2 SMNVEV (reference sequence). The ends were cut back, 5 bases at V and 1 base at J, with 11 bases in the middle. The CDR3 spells CASSPGAFQETQYF. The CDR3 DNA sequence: TGTGCCAGCAGTCCAGGGGCTTTCCAAGAGACCCAGTACTTC.

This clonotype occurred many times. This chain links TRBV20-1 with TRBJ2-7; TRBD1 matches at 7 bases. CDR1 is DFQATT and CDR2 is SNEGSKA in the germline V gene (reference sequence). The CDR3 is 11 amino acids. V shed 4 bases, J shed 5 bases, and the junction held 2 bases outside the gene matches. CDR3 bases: TGCAGTGCTAAGACAGGGAACGAGCAGTACTTC. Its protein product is CSAKTGNEQYF.

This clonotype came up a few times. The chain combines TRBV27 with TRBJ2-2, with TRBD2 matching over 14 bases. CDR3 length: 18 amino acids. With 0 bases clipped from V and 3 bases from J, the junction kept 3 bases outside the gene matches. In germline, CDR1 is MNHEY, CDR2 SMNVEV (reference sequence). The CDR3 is CASSLSTSGRAYTGELFF. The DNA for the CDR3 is TGTGCCAGCAGTTTATCGACTAGCGGGAGGGCCTACACCGGGGAGCTGTTTTTT.

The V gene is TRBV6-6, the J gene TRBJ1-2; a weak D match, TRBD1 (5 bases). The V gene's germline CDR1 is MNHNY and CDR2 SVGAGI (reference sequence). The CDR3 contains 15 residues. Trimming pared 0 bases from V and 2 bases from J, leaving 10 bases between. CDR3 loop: CASSYSPGLNYGYTF. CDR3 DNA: TGTGCCAGCAGTTACTCTCCAGGGTTAAACTATGGCTACACCTTC.

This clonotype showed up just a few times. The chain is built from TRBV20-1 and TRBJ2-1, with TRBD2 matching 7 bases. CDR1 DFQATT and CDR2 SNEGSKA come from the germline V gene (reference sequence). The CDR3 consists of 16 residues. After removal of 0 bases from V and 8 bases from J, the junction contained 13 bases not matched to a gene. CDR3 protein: CSARDWGGRADYEQFF. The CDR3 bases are TGCAGTGCTAGAGATTGGGGGGGGAGGGCCGATTATGAGCAGTTCTTC.

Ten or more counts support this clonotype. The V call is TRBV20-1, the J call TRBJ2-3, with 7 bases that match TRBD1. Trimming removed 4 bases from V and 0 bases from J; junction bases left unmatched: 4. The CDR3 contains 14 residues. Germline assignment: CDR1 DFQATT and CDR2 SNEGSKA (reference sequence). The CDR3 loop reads CSATDRLSTDTQYF. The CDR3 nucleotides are TGCAGTGCTACGGACAGGCTTAGCACAGATACGCAGTATTTT.